Each of the 12 T cell receptor beta chains below was sequenced from the same sample in a study of radiotherapy plus CTLA-4 blockade in lung cancer. Measured with immunoSEQ multiplex PCR; TCRdb has only the in-frame clones, and not every one. The table shows over 85,000 clones, with around 84% occurring only once. The specimen was peripheral blood, collected from a patient treated with radiotherapy plus ipilimumab. Receptor source: a human donor with non-small cell lung cancer that progressed on radiotherapy plus ipilimumab.

A few counts support this clone. The V and J genes are TRBV6-4 and TRBJ2-7; a possible D gene is TRBD1 (6 bases). V was trimmed by 2 bases and J by 7 bases, leaving 21 bases between them. The CDR3 sequence is 16 residues long. In germline, CDR1 is MRHNA, CDR2 SNTAGT. The CDR3 DNA reads as TGTGCCAGCAGTGACACTGACAGGCCCAAGACGGGGGAGCAGTACGTC. As protein: CASSDTDRPKTGEQYV.

The sample holds one count of this clone. The J gene is TRBJ2-2, the V gene TRBV7-8; 9 nucleotides agree with TRBD2. Germline V gives CDR1 SGHVS, CDR2 FQNEAQ. V dropped 1 base and J dropped 5; count of bases not matched to a gene: 2. This CDR3 is 15 amino acids long. The CDR3, as DNA: TGTGCCAGCAGCTTAGGGGGACTAGCTACCGGGGAGCTGTTTTTT. It specifies CASSLGGLATGELFF. The whole variable domain, remainder taken from reference TRBV7-8 and TRBJ2-2, is GAGVSQSPRYKVAKRGQDVALRCDPISGHVSLFWYQQALGQGPEFLTYFQNEAQLDKSGLPSDRFFAERPEGSVSTLKIQRTQQEDSAVYLCASSLGGLATGELFFGEGSRLTVL.

This clone has only a few counts. The J gene is TRBJ1-1, the V gene TRBV11-2; D unresolved. The length of the CDR3 is 12 residues. Germline loops: CDR1 SGHAT, CDR2 FQNNGV. Trimming shortened V by 1 base and J by 7 bases, and 7 bases separated the two germline ends. Written as DNA, the CDR3 is TGTGCCAGCAGCTTAGGTTTGGGTGAAGCTTTCTTT. Translated: CASSLGLGEAFF.

V is TRBV27 and J is TRBJ2-7; TRBD1 aligns across 10 bases. Germline values: CDR1 MNHEY, CDR2 SMNVEV (reference sequence). Trimming removed 6 bases from V and 4 bases from J; junction bases left unmatched: 3. The CDR3 is made up of 13 amino acids. The CDR3 sequence is CASRDRGIYEQYF. CDR3 nucleotides: TGTGCCAGCAGGGACAGGGGGATATACGAGCAGTACTTC.

The V gene is TRBV28, the J gene TRBJ1-5; 9 positions agree with TRBD1. From germline, CDR1 is MDHEN and CDR2 SYDVKM. J lost 7 bases, V lost 4 bases, and 14 bases had no gene match. The CDR3 covers 17 residues. CDR3 protein: CASSSRTGEGINQPQHF. The CDR3 DNA sequence: TGTGCCAGCAGTTCCCGGACAGGGGAGGGAATAAACCAGCCCCAGCATTTT.

This rearrangement joins TRBV19 to TRBJ2-3, with D possibly TRBD1 on 6 matching bases. CDR1 and CDR2 (germline): LNHDA, SQIVND (reference sequence). The CDR3 covers 16 residues. V gave up 7 bases and J gave up 5 bases, with 22 bases separating them. The CDR3 spells CASTGIRDRGGDTQYF. DNA of the CDR3: TGTGCCAGTACAGGGATTCGGGATCGAGGGGGAGATACGCAGTATTTT.

The chain uses TRBV6-5 and TRBJ2-7; D may be TRBD2 (5 bases). V was pared by 5 bases and J by 5 bases, with 13 bases between. The CDR3 sequence is 13 residues long. The germline V gene encodes CDR1 MNHEY and CDR2 SVGAGI. The CDR3 DNA follows: TGTGCCAGCAGTAGAGATCTAGCTAACGAGCAGTACTTC. Residues: CASSRDLANEQYF.

The rearrangement joins TRBV5-1 to TRBJ1-5; a weak D match, TRBD1 (5 bases). This CDR3 has 15 residues. Germline V CDR1 and CDR2: SGHRS, YFSETQ. Trimming left V 2 bases short and J 3 bases short, with 12 bases between. CDR3 sequence reads: CASSFWGGANQPQHF. The CDR3 DNA is TGCGCCAGCAGCTTCTGGGGGGGAGCCAATCAGCCCCAGCATTTT.

The J gene is TRBJ2-5, the V gene TRBV4-1; D is possibly TRBD2 (5 bases). This CDR3 has 16 amino acids. Per germline, CDR1 MGHRA and CDR2 YSYEKL. V was clipped by 3 bases and J by 1 base, with 15 bases between them. The CDR3 reads CASSQESSEGQETQYF. In nucleotides, the CDR3 is TGCGCCAGCAGCCAGGAGAGCTCCGAGGGCCAAGAGACCCAGTACTTC.

This clone was found once. Other nucleotide sequences from this sample produce the same CDR3. The chain couples TRBV6-5 to TRBJ2-3, with a possible D match to TRBD2 (6 bases). Deletions cut 6 bases from V and 2 bases from J, with 9 bases between. The CDR3 is made up of 13 amino acids. From germline, CDR1 is MNHEY and CDR2 SVGAGI. The CDR3 nucleotides are TGTGCCAGCAGGCGGGACGACACAGATACGCAGTATTTT. Protein sequence: CASRRDDTDTQYF.

This clone was picked up a small number of times. The chain carries TRBV10-1 and TRBJ2-7; possible D gene TRBD2, 5 bases. The CDR3 length is 16 residues. The V and J ends lost 4 bases and 2 bases respectively, with 18 bases between them. CDR1 and CDR2 from the germline V gene are WNHNN and SYGVQD (reference sequence). CDR3 DNA: TGCGCCAGCAGTGGCCTCCGGGGTGAAAGGGCCTACGAGCAGTACTTC. Residues: CASSGLRGERAYEQYF.

The CDR3 protein is CASSFSERGYGYTF. The CDR3 DNA follows: TGTGCCAGCAGTTTTAGCGAACGCGGCTATGGCTACACCTTC. The gene calls are TRBV28 and TRBJ1-2; D gene uncertain. The germline V gene encodes CDR1 MDHEN and CDR2 SYDVKM. This CDR3 comprises 14 residues. Trimming removed 3 bases from V and 4 bases from J, with 12 bases in between.